One and the same sample provided the 4 T cell receptor beta chains below, sequenced in a study of T cell responses to AZD1222 COVID-19 vaccine. The repertoire was sequenced with immunoSEQ multiplex PCR; TCRdb's copy has only in-frame clones and lacks some. The sample records about 120,000 clones, about 85% being singletons. The input for sequencing was peripheral blood, taken 28 days after the second AZD1222 dose. These receptors all come from an adult who received the AZD1222 COVID-19 vaccine.

This clone was picked up a small number of times. This rearrangement joins TRBV3-1 (or the pseudogene TRBV3-2) to TRBJ1-1; D gene unclear. Germline V gene data show CDR1 as LGHDT and CDR2 as YNNKEL (reference sequence). Trimming removed 1 base at V and 1 base at J, with 10 bases between. This CDR3 region has 15 residues. CDR3 DNA: TGTGCCAGCAGCCAAGGGAGCAGCCAGAACACTGAAGCTTTCTTT. It yields the protein CASSQGSSQNTEAFF.

The genes are TRBV24-1 and TRBJ2-7, with D tentatively TRBD1 or TRBD2 (5 bases each). This CDR3 is built from 15 residues. Trimming removed 5 bases from V and 0 bases from J, with 13 bases in between. The germline gives CDR1 KGHDR, CDR2 SFDVKD. As DNA, the CDR3 is TGTGCCACCAGTGGATCGGGGCGATTCTCCTACGAGCAGTACTTC. Translation: CATSGSGRFSYEQYF.

The rearrangement uses TRBV6-2 or TRBV6-3 and TRBJ2-5; D may be TRBD2 (7 bases). The CDR3 is made up of 16 amino acids. V gave up 1 base and J gave up 5 bases, with 17 bases separating them. Per the germline V gene, CDR1 is MNHEY and CDR2 is SVGEGT. In nucleotides, the CDR3 is TGTGCCAGCAGTTACTTGGTCGGGGGGCGAGGGGAGACCCAGTACTTC. This gives the protein CASSYLVGGRGETQYF.

The chain couples TRBV4-1 to TRBJ2-5; perhaps TRBD1 as D (6 bases). CDR1 and CDR2 from the germline V gene are MGHRA and YSYEKL. The CDR3 runs 16 residues. V gave up 1 base and J gave up 2 bases, with 14 bases separating them. The CDR3: CASSQAPGVGQETQYF. The CDR3 DNA reads TGCGCCAGCAGCCAAGCCCCAGGGGTGGGGCAAGAGACCCAGTACTTC.